This T cell receptor (beta chain) emerged from a study of patients and donors after allogeneic stem cell transplantation. At least ten counts were recorded for this clonotype. The trim removed 4 bases at V and 4 bases at J, leaving 7 bases unmatched. From germline, CDR1 is MNHEY and CDR2 SVGAGI. CDR3 size: 15 residues. TCRdb reanalysed the RT-PCR reads using MiXCR and keeps one entry per CDR3 protein. This table holds roughly 4,200 distinct CDR3 sequences, roughly a sixth found once. The chain couples TRBV6-5 to TRBJ2-1; 7 bases fit TRBD2. The sequenced material came from blood, either unsorted or a sorted T cell fraction (not recorded which). The receptor was isolated from a human donor who was either an allogeneic HSCT recipient or a stem cell or donor lymphocyte infusion donor (not recorded which). It is not recorded whose cells these are; they may come from a transplant donor. In DNA form, the CDR3 reads TGTGCCAGCAGTTTAGTACTAGCGCCGTACAATGAGCAGTTCTTC. Its translation is CASSLVLAPYNEQFF.